Following are 7 T cell receptor beta chains from one sample sequenced in a study of blood T cell repertoires in COVID-19. The assay was immunoSEQ multiplex PCR, and TCRdb's table has in-frame clones only and misses some. This sample yields some 180,000 clones, of which around 80% are seen a single time; approximately 8% belongs to the top ten. What was sequenced was peripheral blood. Every receptor here comes from a woman aged 55-75 years with COVID-19, enrolled during active disease.

The chain couples TRBV9 to TRBJ2-7; 10 bases match TRBD2. CDR3 length: 14 amino acids. V shed 2 bases and J 2 bases; nucleotides not matched to a gene: 1. From germline, CDR1 is SGDLS and CDR2 YYNGEE. As DNA, the CDR3 is TGTGCCAGCAGCGTGGGACTAGCGCCCTACGAGCAGTACTTC. Translating it yields CASSVGLAPYEQYF. Supplemented by reference TRBV9 and TRBJ2-7, the full variable domain reads DSGVTQTPKHLITATGQRVTLRCSPRSGDLSVYWYQQSLDQGLQFLIQYYNGEERAKGNILERFSAQQFPDLHSELNLSSLELGDSALYFCASSVGLAPYEQYFGPGTRLTVT.

The V call is TRBV5-4, the J call TRBJ2-2; 9 bases are shared with TRBD2. CDR1 and CDR2 (germline): SGHNT, YYREEE (reference sequence). V lost 3 bases and J lost 2; bases outside the gene matches: 5. CDR3 length: 16 residues. CDR3 DNA sequence: TGTGCCAGCAGCTCTAGACTAGCGGCCAACACCGGGGAGCTGTTTTTT. Amino acid sequence: CASSSRLAANTGELFF. Drawing the rest from reference TRBV5-4 and TRBJ2-2, the complete variable domain is ETGVTQSPTHLIKTRGQQVTLRCSSQSGHNTVSWYQQALGQGPQFIFQYYREEENGRGNFPPRFSGLQFPNYSSELNVNALELDDSALYLCASSSRLAANTGELFFGEGSRLTVL.

V gene TRBV6-2 or TRBV6-3 combines with J gene TRBJ1-2, with D unresolved. The CDR3 consists of 15 residues. Germline V gives CDR1 MNHEY, CDR2 SVGEGT. Trimming cost V 0 bases and J 3 bases, with 11 bases left between them. CDR3 region: CASSYSGLGDYGYTF. The CDR3 DNA sequence: TGTGCCAGCAGTTACTCTGGCCTAGGAGACTATGGCTACACCTTC.

This clone appeared a few times. The genes are TRBV4-3 and TRBJ1-6, with 9 nucleotides matching TRBD1. The V gene end was trimmed by 0 bases and the J gene end by 6 bases; junction bases not matched to a gene: 6. CDR1 and CDR2 from the germline V gene are LGHNA and YSLEER. This CDR3 contains 17 residues. Written as DNA, the CDR3 is TGCGCCAGCAGCCAAGAAACCGGGACAGGGACTAATTCACCCCTCCACTTT. This encodes CASSQETGTGTNSPLHF.

The V gene is TRBV21-1, the J gene TRBJ2-5; the table's D call, TRBD2, has no DNA check behind it. TRBV21-1 is assigned pseudogene status. The CDR3 is 17 amino acids. The CDR3 DNA sequence: TGTGCCAGCAGCAAAGTTTATCTAGCGGTGTCTCAAGAGACCCAGTACTTC. Its translation: CASSKVYLAVSQETQYF.

This chain joins TRBV5-1 and TRBJ2-3; 7 nucleotides agree with TRBD2. Germline CDR1 and CDR2: SGHRS and YFSETQ. Trimming removed 4 bases from V and 3 bases from J; junction bases left unmatched: 5. CDR3 length: 14 amino acids. The CDR3 sequence is CASSDPGGTDTQYF. Written as DNA, the CDR3 is TGCGCCAGCAGCGACCCGGGGGGAACAGATACGCAGTATTTT.

The chain employs TRBV6-1 and TRBJ1-1; D gene ambiguous. Germline V gene lookup returns CDR1 MNHNS and CDR2 SASEGT. The CDR3 runs to 14 residues. Trimming removed 6 bases at V and 5 bases at J, with 16 bases between. The CDR3 here is CASRHSGGDTEAFF. In nucleotides, the CDR3 is TGTGCCAGCAGACATAGCGGTGGGGATACTGAAGCTTTCTTT.